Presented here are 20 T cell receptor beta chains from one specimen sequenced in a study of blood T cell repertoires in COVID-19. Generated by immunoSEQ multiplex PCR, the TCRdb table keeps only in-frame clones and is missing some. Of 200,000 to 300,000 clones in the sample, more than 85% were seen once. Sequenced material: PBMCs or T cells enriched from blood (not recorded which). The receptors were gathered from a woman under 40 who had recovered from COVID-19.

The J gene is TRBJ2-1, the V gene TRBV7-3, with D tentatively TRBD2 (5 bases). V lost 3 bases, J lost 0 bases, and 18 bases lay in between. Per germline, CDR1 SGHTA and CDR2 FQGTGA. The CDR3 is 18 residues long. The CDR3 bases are TGTGCCAGCAGCTTGACCCCTAGCAGCCCTTACTCCTACAATGAGCAGTTCTTC. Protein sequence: CASSLTPSSPYSYNEQFF.

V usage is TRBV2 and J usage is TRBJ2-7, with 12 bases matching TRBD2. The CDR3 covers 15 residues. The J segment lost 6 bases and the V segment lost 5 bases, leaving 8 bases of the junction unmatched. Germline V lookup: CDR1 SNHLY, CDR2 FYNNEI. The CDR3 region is CASSPSSGRGGEQYF. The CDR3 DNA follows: TGTGCCAGCAGTCCGTCTAGCGGGAGGGGAGGCGAGCAGTACTTC. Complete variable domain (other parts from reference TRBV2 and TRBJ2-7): EPEVTQTPSHQVTQMGQEVILRCVPISNHLYFYWYRQILGQKVEFLVSFYNNEISEKSEIFDDQFSVERPDGSNFTLKIRSTKLEDSAMYFCASSPSSGRGGEQYFGPGTRLTVT.

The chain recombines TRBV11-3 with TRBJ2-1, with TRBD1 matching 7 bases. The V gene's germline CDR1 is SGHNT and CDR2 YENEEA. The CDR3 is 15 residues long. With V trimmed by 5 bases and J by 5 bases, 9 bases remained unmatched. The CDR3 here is CASSKGDSGNNEQFF. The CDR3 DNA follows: TGTGCCAGCAGCAAGGGGGACAGTGGGAACAATGAGCAGTTCTTC. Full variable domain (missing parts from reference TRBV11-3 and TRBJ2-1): EAGVVQSPRYKIIEKKQPVAFWCNPISGHNTLYWYLQNLGQGPELLIRYENEEAVDDSQLPKDRFSAERLKGVDSTLKIQPAELGDSAVYLCASSKGDSGNNEQFFGPGTRLTVL.

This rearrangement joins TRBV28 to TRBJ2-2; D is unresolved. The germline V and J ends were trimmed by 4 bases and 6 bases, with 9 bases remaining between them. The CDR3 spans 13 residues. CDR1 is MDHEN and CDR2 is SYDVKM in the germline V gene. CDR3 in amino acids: CASSSPYAGELFF. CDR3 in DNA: TGTGCCAGCAGTTCCCCCTACGCCGGGGAGCTGTTTTTT.

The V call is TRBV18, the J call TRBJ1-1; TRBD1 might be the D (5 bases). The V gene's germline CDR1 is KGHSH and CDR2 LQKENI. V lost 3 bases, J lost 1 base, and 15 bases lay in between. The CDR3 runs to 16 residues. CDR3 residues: CASSPINRYPNTEAFF. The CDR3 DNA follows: TGTGCCAGCTCACCCATTAACAGGTACCCGAACACTGAAGCTTTCTTT.

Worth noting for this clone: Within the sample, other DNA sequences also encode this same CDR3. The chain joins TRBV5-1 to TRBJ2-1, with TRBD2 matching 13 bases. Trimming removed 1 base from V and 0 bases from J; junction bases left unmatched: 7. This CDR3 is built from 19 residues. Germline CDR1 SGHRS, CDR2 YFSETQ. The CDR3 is CASSLPLAGGRSSYNEQFF. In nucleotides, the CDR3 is TGCGCCAGCAGCTTGCCACTAGCGGGAGGGAGGAGCTCCTACAATGAGCAGTTCTTC. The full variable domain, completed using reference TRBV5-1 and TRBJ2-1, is KAGVTQTPRYLIKTRGQQVTLSCSPISGHRSVSWYQQTPGQGLQFLFEYFSETQRNKGNFPGRFSGRQFSNSRSEMNVSTLELGDSALYLCASSLPLAGGRSSYNEQFFGPGTRLTVL.

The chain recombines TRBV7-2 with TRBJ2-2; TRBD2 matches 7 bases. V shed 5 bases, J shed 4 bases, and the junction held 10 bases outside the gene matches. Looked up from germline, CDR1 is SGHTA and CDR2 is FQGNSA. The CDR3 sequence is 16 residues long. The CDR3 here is CASSPSGIRSTGELFF. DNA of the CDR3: TGTGCCAGCAGCCCAAGCGGGATTAGGAGCACCGGGGAGCTGTTTTTT.

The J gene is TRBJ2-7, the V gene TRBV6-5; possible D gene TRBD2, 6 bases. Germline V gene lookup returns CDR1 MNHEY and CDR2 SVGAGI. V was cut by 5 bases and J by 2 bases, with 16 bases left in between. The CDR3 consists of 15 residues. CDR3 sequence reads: CASSPPSGRTYEQYF. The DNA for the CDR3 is TGTGCCAGCAGTCCCCCTTCCGGGAGAACCTACGAGCAGTACTTC.

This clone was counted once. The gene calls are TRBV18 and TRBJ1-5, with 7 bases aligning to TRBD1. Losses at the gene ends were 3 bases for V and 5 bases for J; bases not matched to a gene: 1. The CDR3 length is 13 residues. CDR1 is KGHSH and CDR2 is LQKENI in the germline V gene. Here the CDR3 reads CASSPGTDQPQHF. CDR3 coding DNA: TGTGCCAGCTCACCCGGGACAGATCAGCCCCAGCATTTT.

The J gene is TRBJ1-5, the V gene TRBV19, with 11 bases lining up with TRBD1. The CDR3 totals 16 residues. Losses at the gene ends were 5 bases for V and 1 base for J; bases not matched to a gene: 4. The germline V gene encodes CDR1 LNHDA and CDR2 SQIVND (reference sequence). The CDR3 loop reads CASSPGDRGSNQPQHF. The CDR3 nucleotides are TGTGCCAGTAGTCCGGGGGACAGGGGGAGCAATCAGCCCCAGCATTTT.

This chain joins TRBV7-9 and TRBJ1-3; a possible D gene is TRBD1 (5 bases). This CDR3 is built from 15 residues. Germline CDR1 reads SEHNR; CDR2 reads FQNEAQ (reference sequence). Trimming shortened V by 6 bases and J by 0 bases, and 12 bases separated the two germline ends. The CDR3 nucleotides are TGTGCCAGCAGGACCGACAGTAACTCTGGAAACACCATATATTTT. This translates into CASRTDSNSGNTIYF.

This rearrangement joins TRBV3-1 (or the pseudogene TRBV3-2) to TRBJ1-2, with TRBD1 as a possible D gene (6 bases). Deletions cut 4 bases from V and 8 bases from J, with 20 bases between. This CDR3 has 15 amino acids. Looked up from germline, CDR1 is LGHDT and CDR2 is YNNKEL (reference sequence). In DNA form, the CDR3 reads TGTGCCAGCAGCCTTCCCGGACAGACCCGGGAAGGCTACACCTTC. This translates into CASSLPGQTREGYTF.

This chain's CDR3 is CASSRLAEGYEQYF. The CDR3 DNA is TGTGCCAGCAGTCGGCTAGCGGAAGGATACGAGCAGTACTTC. The V call is TRBV6-5, the J call TRBJ2-7, with 7 bases identical to TRBD2. There are 14 residues in the CDR3. V lost 5 bases and J lost 4; bases outside the gene matches: 8. Germline CDR1 and CDR2: MNHEY and SVGAGI.

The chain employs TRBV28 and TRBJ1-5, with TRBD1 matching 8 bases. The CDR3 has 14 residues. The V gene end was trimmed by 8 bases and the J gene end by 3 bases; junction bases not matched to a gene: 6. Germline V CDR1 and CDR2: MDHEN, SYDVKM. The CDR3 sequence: CASQRTGNNQPQHF. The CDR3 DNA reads TGTGCCAGCCAGCGGACAGGGAACAATCAGCCCCAGCATTTT.

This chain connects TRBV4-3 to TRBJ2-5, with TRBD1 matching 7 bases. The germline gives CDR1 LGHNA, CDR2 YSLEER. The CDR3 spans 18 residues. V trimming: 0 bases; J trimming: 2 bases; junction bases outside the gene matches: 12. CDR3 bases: TGCGCCAGCAGCCAAGACCTGGACAGGACCGAGCTACAAGAGACCCAGTACTTC. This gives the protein CASSQDLDRTELQETQYF.

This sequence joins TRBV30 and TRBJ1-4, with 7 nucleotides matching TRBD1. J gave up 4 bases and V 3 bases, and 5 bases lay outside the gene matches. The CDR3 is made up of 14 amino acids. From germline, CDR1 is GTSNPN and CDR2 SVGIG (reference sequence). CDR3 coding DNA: TGTGCCTGGAGCGCGGGACAGATTAATGAAAAACTGTTTTTT. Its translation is CAWSAGQINEKLFF.

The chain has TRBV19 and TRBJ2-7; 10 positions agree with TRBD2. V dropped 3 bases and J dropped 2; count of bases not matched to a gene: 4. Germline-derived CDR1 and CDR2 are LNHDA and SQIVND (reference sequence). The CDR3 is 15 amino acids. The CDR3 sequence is CASSIRTSGPYEQYF. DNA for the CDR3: TGTGCCAGTAGTATCAGGACTAGCGGCCCCTACGAGCAGTACTTC.

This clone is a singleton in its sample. CDR3 nucleotides: TGCAGCGTTGGGGGACAGGGGATAGGTCAGCCCCAGCATTTT. Translated, it gives CSVGGQGIGQPQHF. J is TRBJ1-5 and V is TRBV29-1; 10 nucleotides line up with TRBD1. The V segment lost 4 bases and the J segment 6 bases; nucleotides outside the gene matches: 6. Germline CDR1 is SQVTM and CDR2 is ANQGSEA. This CDR3 is 14 amino acids long.

The CDR3 DNA is TGTGCCAGCAGTTCCTCCGGGACTCACACTGAAGCTTTCTTT. Translated: CASSSSGTHTEAFF. The rearrangement joins TRBV7-9 to TRBJ1-1, with D maybe TRBD1 (5 bases). The CDR3 is 14 residues long. Germline CDR1 reads SEHNR; CDR2 reads FQNEAQ (reference sequence). V lost 6 bases and J lost 3, with 14 bases in between.

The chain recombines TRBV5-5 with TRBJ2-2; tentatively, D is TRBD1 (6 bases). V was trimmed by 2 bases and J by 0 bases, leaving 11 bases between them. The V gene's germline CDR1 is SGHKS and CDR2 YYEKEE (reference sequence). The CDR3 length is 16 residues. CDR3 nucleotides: TGTGCCAGCAGCTTAACCAGGGGTGCGAACACCGGGGAGCTGTTTTTT. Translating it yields CASSLTRGANTGELFF. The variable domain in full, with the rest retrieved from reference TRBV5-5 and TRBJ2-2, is DAGVTQSPTHLIKTRGQQVTLRCSPISGHKSVSWYQQVLGQGPQFIFQYYEKEERGRGNFPDRFSARQFPNYSSELNVNALLLGDSALYLCASSLTRGANTGELFFGEGSRLTVL.